The 7 T cell receptor beta chains presented below share a single source sample, sequenced in a study of cytomegalovirus exposure and HLA in healthy donors. The PCR contained 60 Vbeta and 13 Jbeta primers. TCRdb's table, derived via immunoSEQ multiplex PCR, lists solely in-frame clones and lacks some. The profile shows roughly 190,000 clones, around 86% of them singletons. The sample consisted of PBMCs. The receptors come from a woman aged 18-29 years in good health and CMV-seronegative.

The chain recombines TRBV28 with TRBJ1-2; no firm D call. The CDR3 sequence is 12 residues long. V was cut by 1 base and J by 8 bases, with 8 bases left in between. Germline V gene sequence: CDR1 MDHEN, CDR2 SYDVKM. CDR3 amino acids: CASSLSAGGYTF. DNA of the CDR3: TGTGCCAGCAGTTTATCCGCGGGAGGCTACACCTTC.

The chain combines TRBV21-1 with TRBJ1-5; the D segment call TRBD1 is taken from the table without a DNA check. TRBV21-1 is marked as a pseudogene. CDR3 length: 12 amino acids. CDR3 amino acids: CASPTGAQPQHF. CDR3 nucleotides: TGTGCCAGCCCAACAGGGGCTCAGCCCCAGCATTTT.

This clone was seen only a few times. The chain has TRBV27 and TRBJ1-3, with D possibly TRBD1 on 5 matching bases. Germline CDR1 and CDR2: MNHEY and SMNVEV (reference sequence). The length of the CDR3 is 14 residues. V lost 6 bases and J lost 1, with 10 bases in between. The CDR3 here is CASSVRASGNTIYF. The CDR3 nucleotides read TGTGCCAGCAGCGTCAGGGCGTCTGGAAACACCATATATTTT.

V gene TRBV7-2 combines with J gene TRBJ1-1, with 11 bases that match TRBD1. This CDR3 spans 15 amino acids. The germline V gene encodes CDR1 SGHTA and CDR2 FQGNSA. V gave up 3 bases and J gave up 0 bases; unmatched junction bases: 0. The CDR3 protein is CASSLGQGVNTEAFF. The CDR3 DNA reads TGTGCCAGCAGCTTGGGACAGGGGGTGAACACTGAAGCTTTCTTT.

This rearrangement joins TRBV2 to TRBJ1-5, with TRBD1 matching over 9 bases. The CDR3 consists of 16 residues. V was pared by 6 bases and J by 4 bases, with 10 bases of the junction left unmatched. CDR1 SNHLY and CDR2 FYNNEI come from the germline V gene. This CDR3 is CASRGWTGVVNQPQHF. CDR3 coding DNA: TGTGCCAGCAGGGGCTGGACAGGGGTTGTGAATCAGCCCCAGCATTTT.

The rearrangement joins TRBV4-1 to TRBJ1-5; 8 positions match TRBD1. Unmatched junction bases numbered 6, after V lost 1 base and J lost 7 bases. Germline V gives CDR1 MGHRA, CDR2 YSYEKL. The CDR3 is 15 amino acids. CDR3 nucleotides: TGCGCCAGCAGCCAAGTTGGGACAGGAGGACAGCCCCAGCATTTT. It specifies CASSQVGTGGQPQHF.

The chain combines TRBV6-1 with TRBJ1-1; D is unclear. From germline, CDR1 is MNHNS and CDR2 SASEGT. The germline V and J ends were trimmed by 7 bases and 4 bases, with 13 bases remaining between them. CDR3 size: 13 residues. This CDR3 is CASNFREGTEAFF. CDR3 bases: TGTGCCAGCAATTTCCGGGAGGGCACTGAAGCTTTCTTT.